Below are 7 T cell receptor beta chains sequenced from a single sample in a study of blood T cell repertoires in COVID-19. The repertoire was sequenced with immunoSEQ multiplex PCR; TCRdb's copy has only in-frame clones and lacks some. The top ten clones hold around 5% of a sample with about 70,000 clones, more than 75% of them seen once. Sequenced input: peripheral blood. These TCRs come from a man aged 50-60 years with active COVID-19.

The rearrangement joins TRBV9 to TRBJ2-7, with a possible D match to TRBD2 (5 bases). This CDR3 region has 13 residues. Trimming removed 0 bases from V and 5 bases from J, with 9 bases in between. Looked up from germline, CDR1 is SGDLS and CDR2 is YYNGEE. CDR3 amino acids: CASSVEPGNEQYF. CDR3 nucleotide sequence: TGTGCCAGCAGCGTAGAGCCGGGAAACGAGCAGTACTTC.

The count of this clone is one. The rearrangement joins TRBV4-2 to TRBJ1-1; D uncertain. The V gene's germline CDR1 is LGHNA and CDR2 YNFKEQ. The CDR3 is 13 amino acids. V was clipped by 4 bases and J by 1 base, with 7 bases between them. Here the CDR3 DNA reads TGTGCCAGCAGCCTCGGTACGAACACTGAAGCTTTCTTT. As protein: CASSLGTNTEAFF.

This clone has more than one count but fewer than ten. The chain employs TRBV20-1 and TRBJ2-1; 7 positions agree with TRBD2. The CDR3 covers 13 residues. V gave up 3 bases and J gave up 7 bases; unmatched junction bases: 6. Per the germline V gene, CDR1 is DFQATT and CDR2 is SNEGSKA (reference sequence). The CDR3: CSASPSGPNEQFF. The CDR3 bases are TGCAGTGCTAGTCCTAGCGGCCCAAATGAGCAGTTCTTC.

The chain couples TRBV15 to TRBJ2-2, with TRBD1 as a possible D gene (6 bases). The germline gives CDR1 LNHNV, CDR2 YYDKDF (reference sequence). The CDR3 spans 15 residues. The V end lost 6 bases, the J end lost 1 base, and 12 bases lay between the germline ends. The DNA for the CDR3 is TGTGCCACCAGGGGGGCGGAGATGAACACCGGGGAGCTGTTTTTT. It encodes CATRGAEMNTGELFF.

This rearrangement joins TRBV6-5 to TRBJ1-5; D possibly corresponds to TRBD1 (6 bases). V was pared by 8 bases and J by 3 bases, with 11 bases between. CDR1 and CDR2 from the germline V gene are MNHEY and SVGAGI. The CDR3 consists of 13 residues. As DNA, the CDR3 is TGTGCCAGCCGCGACAGGAACAATCAGCCCCAGCATTTT. It translates to CASRDRNNQPQHF.

A word on this clone: A read error may account for a junction end that differs from germline. The gene calls are TRBV5-4 and TRBJ2-1; 11 nucleotides match TRBD1. This CDR3 contains 16 residues. Per the germline V gene, CDR1 is SGHNT and CDR2 is YYREEE (reference sequence). The CDR3: CTSSLAGTGGYNEQFF. The CDR3, as DNA: TGTACCAGCAGCTTGGCCGGGACAGGGGGATACAATGAGCAGTTCTTC.

This chain uses TRBV29-1 with TRBJ1-2, with D perhaps matching TRBD1 (6 bases). The CDR3 contains 13 residues. Germline-derived CDR1 and CDR2 are SQVTM and ANQGSEA. V was clipped by 1 base and J by 3 bases, with 9 bases between them. The CDR3 bases are TGCAGCGTTGAAGGGGGGCGCGACTATGGCTACACCTTC. Translating gives CSVEGGRDYGYTF.